This T cell receptor (beta chain) was retrieved from a study of cytomegalovirus exposure and HLA in healthy donors. The CDR3 loop spans 14 amino acids. CDR1 is SEHNR, CDR2 FQNEAQ, per germline (reference sequence). With 3 bases clipped from V and 1 base from J, the junction kept 1 base outside the gene matches. PCR amplification relied on 60 Vbeta primers (plus 13 Jbeta primers). Produced via immunoSEQ multiplex PCR; TCRdb's table is partial and in-frame only. The sample yields about 83,000 clones, more than 60% seen once. As concerns this clone: Its antigen is still unknown.

The study's findings and limits: In terms of immune exposure information, only CMV serostatus was available. 16,951 TCR beta sequences were associated with HLA alleles at 0.05 false discovery rate in a later analysis. DRB1 showed the most TCR associations and HLA-C the fewest in a later analysis, as rates varied by HLA locus. Exclusion applied to some V segments, including TRBV6-2 and TRBV6-3, as they were indistinguishable.

Sequencing used PBMCs. The V and J genes are TRBV7-9 and TRBJ1-1; 8 positions match TRBD1. The sequence derives from a man between 18 and 29 years old in good health and CMV-seropositive. DNA of the CDR3: TGTGCCAGCAGCTTGGGACAGGAGAACACTGAAGCTTTCTTT. This gives the protein CASSLGQENTEAFF.